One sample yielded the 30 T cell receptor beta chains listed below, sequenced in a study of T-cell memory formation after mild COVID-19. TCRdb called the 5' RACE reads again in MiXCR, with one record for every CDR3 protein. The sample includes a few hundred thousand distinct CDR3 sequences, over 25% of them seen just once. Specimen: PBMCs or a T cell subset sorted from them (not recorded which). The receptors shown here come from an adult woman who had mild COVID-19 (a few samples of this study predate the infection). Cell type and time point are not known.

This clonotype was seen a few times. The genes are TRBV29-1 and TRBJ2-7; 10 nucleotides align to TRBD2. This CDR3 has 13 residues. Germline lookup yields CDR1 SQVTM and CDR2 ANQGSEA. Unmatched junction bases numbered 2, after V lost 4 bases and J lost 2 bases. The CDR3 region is CSVGLAGAYEQYF. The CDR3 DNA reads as TGCAGCGTTGGGCTAGCGGGGGCCTACGAGCAGTACTTC.

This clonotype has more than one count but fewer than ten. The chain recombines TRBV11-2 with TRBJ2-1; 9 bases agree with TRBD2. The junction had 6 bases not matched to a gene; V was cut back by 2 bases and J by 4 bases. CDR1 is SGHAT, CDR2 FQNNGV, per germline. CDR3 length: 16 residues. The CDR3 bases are TGTGCCAGCAGCTTAATGGTGGCGGGGGGGTACAATGAGCAGTTCTTC. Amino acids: CASSLMVAGGYNEQFF. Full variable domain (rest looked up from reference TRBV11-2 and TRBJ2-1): EAGVAQSPRYKIIEKRQSVAFWCNPISGHATLYWYQQILGQGPKLLIQFQNNGVVDDSQLPKDRFSAERLKGVDSTLKIQPAKLEDSAVYLCASSLMVAGGYNEQFFGPGTRLTVL.

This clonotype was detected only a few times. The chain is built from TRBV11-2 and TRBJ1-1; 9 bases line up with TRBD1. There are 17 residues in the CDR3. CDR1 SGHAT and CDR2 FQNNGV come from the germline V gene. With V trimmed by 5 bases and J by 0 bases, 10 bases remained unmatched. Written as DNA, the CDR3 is TGTGCCAGCAGCCTTCGGACAGGGGTTCGTATGAACACTGAAGCTTTCTTT. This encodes CASSLRTGVRMNTEAFF.

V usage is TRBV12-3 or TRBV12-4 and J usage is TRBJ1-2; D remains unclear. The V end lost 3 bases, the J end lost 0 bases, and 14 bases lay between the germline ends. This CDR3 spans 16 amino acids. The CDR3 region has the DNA TGTGCCAGCAGTTTTGAGGCGGCAGGCGCTAACTATGGCTACACCTTC. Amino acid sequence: CASSFEAAGANYGYTF.

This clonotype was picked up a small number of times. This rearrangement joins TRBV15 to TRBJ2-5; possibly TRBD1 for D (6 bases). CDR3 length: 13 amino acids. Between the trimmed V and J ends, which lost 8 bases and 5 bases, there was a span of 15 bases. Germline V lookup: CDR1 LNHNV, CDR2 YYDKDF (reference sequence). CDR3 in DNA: TGTGCCACCTCCCAGGGGATCAAGGAGACCCAGTACTTC. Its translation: CATSQGIKETQYF.

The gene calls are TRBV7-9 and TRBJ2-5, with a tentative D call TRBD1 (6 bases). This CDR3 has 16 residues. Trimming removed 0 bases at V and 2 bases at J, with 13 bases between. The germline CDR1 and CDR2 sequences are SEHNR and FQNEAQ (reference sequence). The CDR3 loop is CASSLALTGMQETQYF. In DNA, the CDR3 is TGTGCCAGCAGCTTAGCGCTTACAGGGATGCAAGAGACCCAGTACTTC.

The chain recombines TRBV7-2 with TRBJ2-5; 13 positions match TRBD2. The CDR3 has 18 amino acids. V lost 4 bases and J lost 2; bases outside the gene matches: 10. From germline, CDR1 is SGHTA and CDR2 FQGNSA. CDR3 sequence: CASSSPEGLAGTQETQYF. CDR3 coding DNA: TGTGCCAGCAGCTCACCAGAGGGACTAGCGGGGACGCAAGAGACCCAGTACTTC.

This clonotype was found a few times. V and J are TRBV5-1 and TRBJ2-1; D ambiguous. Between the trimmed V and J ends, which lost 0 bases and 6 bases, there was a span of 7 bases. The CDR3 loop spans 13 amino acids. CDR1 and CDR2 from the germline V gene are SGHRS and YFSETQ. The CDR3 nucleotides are TGCGCCAGCAGCTTGGATTGGGGCAATGAGCAGTTCTTC. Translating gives CASSLDWGNEQFF.

The CDR3 coding sequence is TGTGCCAGCAGCAAACGATGGCGGTCTAGCCCGCAGACCCAGTACTTC. Its protein is CASSKRWRSSPQTQYF. The chain combines TRBV21-1 with TRBJ2-5; the D call in the table, TRBD2, was not verified against the DNA. TRBV21-1 is shown as a pseudogene. This CDR3 region has 16 residues.

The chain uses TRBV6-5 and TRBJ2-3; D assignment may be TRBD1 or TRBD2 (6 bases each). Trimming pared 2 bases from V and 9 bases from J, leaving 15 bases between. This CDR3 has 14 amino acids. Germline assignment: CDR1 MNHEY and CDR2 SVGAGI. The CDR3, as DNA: TGTGCCAGCAGTTACGGGGACTCGCAGGGGACGCAGTATTTT. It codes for CASSYGDSQGTQYF.

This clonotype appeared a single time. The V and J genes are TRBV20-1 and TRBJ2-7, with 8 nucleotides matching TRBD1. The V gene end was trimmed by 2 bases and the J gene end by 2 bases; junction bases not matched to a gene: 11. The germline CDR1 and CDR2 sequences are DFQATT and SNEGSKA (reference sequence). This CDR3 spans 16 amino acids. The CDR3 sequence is CSARPSPGTGTYEQYF. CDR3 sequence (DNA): TGCAGTGCTAGACCATCCCCCGGGACAGGCACCTACGAGCAGTACTTC.

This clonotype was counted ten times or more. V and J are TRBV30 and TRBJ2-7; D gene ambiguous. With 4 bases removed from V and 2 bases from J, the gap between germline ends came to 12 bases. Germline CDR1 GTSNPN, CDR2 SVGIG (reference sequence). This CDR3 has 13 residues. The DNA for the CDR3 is TGTGCCTGGACCTCAAAGGTGACCTACGAGCAGTACTTC. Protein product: CAWTSKVTYEQYF.

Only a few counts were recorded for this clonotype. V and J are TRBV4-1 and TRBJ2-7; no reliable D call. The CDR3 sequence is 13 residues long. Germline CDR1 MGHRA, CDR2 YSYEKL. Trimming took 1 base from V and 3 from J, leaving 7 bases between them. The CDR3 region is CASSQANRYEQYF. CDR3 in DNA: TGCGCCAGCAGCCAAGCGAACCGCTACGAGCAGTACTTC.

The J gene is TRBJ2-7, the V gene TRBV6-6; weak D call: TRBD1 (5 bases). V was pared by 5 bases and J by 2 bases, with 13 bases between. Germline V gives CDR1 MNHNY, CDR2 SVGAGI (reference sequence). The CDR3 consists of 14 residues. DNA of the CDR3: TGTGCCAGCAGTGGAACAGGTGGGCCCTACGAGCAGTACTTC. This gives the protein CASSGTGGPYEQYF.

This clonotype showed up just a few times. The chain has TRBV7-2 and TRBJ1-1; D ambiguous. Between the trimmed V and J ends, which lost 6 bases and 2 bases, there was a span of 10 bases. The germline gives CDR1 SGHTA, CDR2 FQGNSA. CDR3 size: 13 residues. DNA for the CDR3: TGTGCCAGCAGACAAAGCAGAAACACTGAAGCTTTCTTT. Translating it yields CASRQSRNTEAFF. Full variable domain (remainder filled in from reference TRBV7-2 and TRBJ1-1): GAGVSQSPSNKVTEKGKDVELRCDPISGHTALYWYRQSLGQGLEFLIYFQGNSAPDKSGLPSDRFSAERTGGSVSTLTIQRTQQEDSAVYLCASRQSRNTEAFFGQGTRLTVV.

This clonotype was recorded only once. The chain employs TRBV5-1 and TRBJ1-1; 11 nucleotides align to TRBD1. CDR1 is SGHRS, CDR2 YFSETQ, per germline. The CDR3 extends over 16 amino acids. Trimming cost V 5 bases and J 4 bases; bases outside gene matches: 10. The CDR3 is CASRGTGGLGSTEAFF. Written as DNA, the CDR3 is TGCGCCAGCAGAGGGACAGGGGGTTTGGGGAGCACTGAAGCTTTCTTT.

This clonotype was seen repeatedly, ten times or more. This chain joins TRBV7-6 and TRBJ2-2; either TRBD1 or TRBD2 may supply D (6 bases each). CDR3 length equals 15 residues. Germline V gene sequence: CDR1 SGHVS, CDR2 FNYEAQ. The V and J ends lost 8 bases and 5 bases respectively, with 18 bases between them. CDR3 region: CASLKGGTGTGELFF. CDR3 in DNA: TGTGCCAGCTTGAAGGGGGGTACAGGGACCGGGGAGCTGTTTTTT.

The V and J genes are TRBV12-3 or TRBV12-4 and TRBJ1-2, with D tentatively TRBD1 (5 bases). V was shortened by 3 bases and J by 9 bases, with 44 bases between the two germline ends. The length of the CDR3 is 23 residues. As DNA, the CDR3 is TGTGCCAGCAGTTTTCGCGTGGGTGTTTCTACAGAGCGCGGGGGGAGGCTAACGGAAAGCTACACCTTC. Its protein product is CASSFRVGVSTERGGRLTESYTF.

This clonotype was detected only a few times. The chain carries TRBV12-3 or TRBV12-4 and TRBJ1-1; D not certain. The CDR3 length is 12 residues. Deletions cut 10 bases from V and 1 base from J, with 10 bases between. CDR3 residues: CAMIEGNTEAFF. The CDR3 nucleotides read TGTGCCATGATAGAGGGGAACACTGAAGCTTTCTTT.

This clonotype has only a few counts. This CDR3 is CASSLAVGRGDTGELFF. The DNA of the CDR3 is TGCGCCAGCAGCTTGGCCGTGGGCAGGGGTGACACCGGGGAGCTGTTTTTT. The chain recombines TRBV5-1 with TRBJ2-2, with D perhaps TRBD1 (6 bases). V lost 0 bases and J 3 bases, leaving 15 bases between the germline ends. The germline V gene has CDR1 SGHRS and CDR2 YFSETQ. The CDR3 is made up of 17 amino acids.

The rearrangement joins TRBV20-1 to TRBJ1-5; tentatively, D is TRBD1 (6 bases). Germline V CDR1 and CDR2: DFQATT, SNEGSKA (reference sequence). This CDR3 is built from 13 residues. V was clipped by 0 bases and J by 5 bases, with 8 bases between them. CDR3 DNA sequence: TGCAGTGCTAGAGAACCAGGGGATCAGCCCCAGCATTTT. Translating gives CSAREPGDQPQHF.

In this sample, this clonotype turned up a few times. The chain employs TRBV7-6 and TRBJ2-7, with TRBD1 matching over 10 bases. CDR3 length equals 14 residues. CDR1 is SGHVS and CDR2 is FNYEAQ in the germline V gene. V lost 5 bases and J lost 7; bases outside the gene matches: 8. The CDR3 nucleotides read TGTGCCAGCAGCCTTGACAGGGGGCCGTGGGAGCAGTACTTC. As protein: CASSLDRGPWEQYF.

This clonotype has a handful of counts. The CDR3 spells CASSDTPEAYGYTF. CDR3 nucleotide sequence: TGTGCCAGCAGTGATACCCCGGAAGCCTATGGCTACACCTTC. This sequence joins TRBV2 and TRBJ1-2; D gene ambiguous. CDR3 length: 14 residues. V lost 3 bases and J 4 bases, leaving 12 bases between the germline ends. CDR1 is SNHLY and CDR2 is FYNNEI in the germline V gene.

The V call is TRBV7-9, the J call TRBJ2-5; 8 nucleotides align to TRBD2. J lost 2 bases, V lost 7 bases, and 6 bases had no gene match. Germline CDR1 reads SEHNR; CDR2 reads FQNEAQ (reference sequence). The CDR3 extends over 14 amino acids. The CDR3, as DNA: TGTGCCAGCAACCCGGGACTAGGGCAAGAGACCCAGTACTTC. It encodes CASNPGLGQETQYF.

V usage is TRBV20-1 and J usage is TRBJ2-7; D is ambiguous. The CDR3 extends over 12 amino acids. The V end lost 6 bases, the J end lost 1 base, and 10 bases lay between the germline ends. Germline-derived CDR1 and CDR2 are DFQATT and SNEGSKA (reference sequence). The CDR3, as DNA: TGCAGTGCCACCAGGAGATCCTACGAGCAGTACTTC. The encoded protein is CSATRRSYEQYF.

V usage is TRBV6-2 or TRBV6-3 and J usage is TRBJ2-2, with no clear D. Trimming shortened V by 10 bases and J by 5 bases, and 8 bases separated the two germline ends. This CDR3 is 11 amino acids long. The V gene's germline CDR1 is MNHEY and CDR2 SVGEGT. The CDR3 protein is CATYKTGELFF. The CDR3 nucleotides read TGTGCCACCTATAAGACCGGGGAGCTGTTTTTT.

Written as DNA, the CDR3 is TGCGCCAGCAGCTTGGCGACAGCTAGCACAGATACGCAGTATTTT. This encodes CASSLATASTDTQYF. The chain combines TRBV5-1 with TRBJ2-3; a possible D gene is TRBD1 (5 bases). CDR1 and CDR2 (germline): SGHRS, YFSETQ. The length of the CDR3 is 15 residues. Between the trimmed V and J ends, which lost 0 bases and 0 bases, there was a span of 8 bases. Drawing the rest from reference TRBV5-1 and TRBJ2-3, the complete variable domain is KAGVTQTPRYLIKTRGQQVTLSCSPISGHRSVSWYQQTPGQGLQFLFEYFSETQRNKGNFPGRFSGRQFSNSRSEMNVSTLELGDSALYLCASSLATASTDTQYFGPGTRLTVL.

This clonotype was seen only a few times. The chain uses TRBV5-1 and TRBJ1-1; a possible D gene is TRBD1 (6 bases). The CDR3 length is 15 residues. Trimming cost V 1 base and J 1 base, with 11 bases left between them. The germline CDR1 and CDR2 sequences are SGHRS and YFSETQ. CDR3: CASSLWPGQNTEAFF. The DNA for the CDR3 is TGCGCCAGCAGCTTGTGGCCGGGACAGAACACTGAAGCTTTCTTT.

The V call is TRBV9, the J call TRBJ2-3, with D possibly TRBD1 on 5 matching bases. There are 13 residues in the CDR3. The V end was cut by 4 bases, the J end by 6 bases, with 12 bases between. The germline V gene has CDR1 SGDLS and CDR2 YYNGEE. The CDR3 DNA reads TGTGCCAGCAGCACTTGGGGCTTTGATACGCAGTATTTT. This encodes CASSTWGFDTQYF.

CDR3 amino acids: CASSLSGTRAGELFF. The CDR3 DNA is TGCGCCAGCAGCTTAAGCGGGACGAGGGCCGGGGAGCTGTTTTTT. This chain joins TRBV5-1 and TRBJ2-2; 7 bases match TRBD2. V gave up 2 bases and J gave up 6 bases; unmatched junction bases: 7. This CDR3 contains 15 residues. Germline CDR1 is SGHRS and CDR2 is YFSETQ.